Below are 24 T cell receptor beta chains sequenced from a single sample in a study of T cell changes during pregnancy in multiple sclerosis. Assay: immunoSEQ multiplex PCR; the TCRdb copy retains only in-frame clones and omits some. This table holds 42,000 or so clones, almost 95% found once. The source was CD4+ T cells from peripheral blood mononuclear cells, collected after pregnancy. These receptors all stem from a female donor with multiple sclerosis, enrolled in a pregnancy study.

The rearrangement links TRBV19 to TRBJ2-7; TRBD1 aligns across 7 bases. CDR3 length equals 14 residues. V was pared by 7 bases and J by 2 bases, with 8 bases of the junction left unmatched. Germline V lookup: CDR1 LNHDA, CDR2 SQIVND (reference sequence). This CDR3 is CASKEQGDAYEQYF. The DNA for the CDR3 is TGTGCCAGTAAGGAGCAGGGGGATGCCTACGAGCAGTACTTC.

The V gene is TRBV6-1, the J gene TRBJ1-1; D may be TRBD1 (6 bases). CDR3 length: 14 residues. V was trimmed by 5 bases and J by 1 base, leaving 11 bases between them. Looked up from germline, CDR1 is MNHNS and CDR2 is SASEGT. This CDR3 is CASSNRDGNTEAFF. The CDR3 nucleotides read TGTGCCAGCAGTAACAGGGACGGGAACACTGAAGCTTTCTTT.

The chain is built from TRBV5-6 and TRBJ1-2, with D perhaps TRBD1 (5 bases). This CDR3 comprises 16 residues. From germline, CDR1 is SGHDT and CDR2 YYEEEE. V was cut by 4 bases and J by 1 base, with 17 bases left in between. The CDR3 loop is CASSPSLWQGNYGYTF. CDR3 DNA: TGTGCCAGCAGCCCGTCACTGTGGCAGGGTAACTATGGCTACACCTTC.

The gene calls are TRBV4-1 and TRBJ1-3; D remains ambiguous. The CDR3 extends over 15 amino acids. Germline assignment: CDR1 MGHRA and CDR2 YSYEKL. V lost 1 base, J lost 3 bases, and 10 bases lay in between. CDR3: CASSQVPVSGNTIYF. CDR3 nucleotide sequence: TGCGCCAGCAGCCAAGTCCCCGTGAGTGGAAACACCATATATTTT.

This sequence joins TRBV11-3 and TRBJ2-3; possibly TRBD2 for D (6 bases). The V end was cut by 0 bases, the J end by 2 bases, with 9 bases between. Germline CDR1 and CDR2: SGHNT and YENEEA. The CDR3 has 15 residues. The CDR3 sequence is CASSLEAGTTDTQYF. DNA of the CDR3: TGTGCCAGCAGCTTAGAGGCGGGAACCACAGATACGCAGTATTTT.

The V gene is TRBV21-1, the J gene TRBJ1-6. TRBV21-1 is noted as a pseudogene. This CDR3 is built from 15 residues. Here the CDR3 DNA reads TGTGCCATCCGCATAGGGAGGACCTATAATTCACCCCTCCACTTT. Residues: CAIRIGRTYNSPLHF.

The CDR3 DNA sequence: TGTGCCAGCAGTGACGATTCAGGGGCCCCCCTCATGAACACTGAAGCTTTCTTT. Translation: CASSDDSGAPLMNTEAFF. J is TRBJ1-1 and V is TRBV6-4; D might be TRBD1 (6 bases). V gave up 2 bases and J gave up 0 bases, with 19 bases separating them. Germline V CDR1 and CDR2: MRHNA, SNTAGT. This CDR3 comprises 18 residues.

The table lists this clone with a count of one. This chain uses TRBV27 with TRBJ2-1; TRBD1 matches at 7 bases. Per the germline V gene, CDR1 is MNHEY and CDR2 is SMNVEV (reference sequence). The V gene end was trimmed by 7 bases and the J gene end by 7 bases; junction bases not matched to a gene: 10. CDR3 length: 14 residues. The CDR3 here is CASTSATGLNEQFF. The CDR3 DNA follows: TGTGCCAGCACTTCCGCGACAGGGCTAAATGAGCAGTTCTTC.

V is TRBV5-1 and J is TRBJ2-7; possibly TRBD1 for D (5 bases). Germline V gene data show CDR1 as SGHRS and CDR2 as YFSETQ. The CDR3 is 14 amino acids. Trimming left V 3 bases short and J 2 bases short, with 12 bases between. The CDR3 sequence: CASSSSQTAYEQYF. CDR3 nucleotides: TGCGCCAGCAGCTCGTCCCAGACAGCCTACGAGCAGTACTTC.

V usage is TRBV7-9 and J usage is TRBJ2-5, with 9 bases lining up with TRBD2. V lost 6 bases, J lost 5 bases, and 10 bases stayed unmatched. Germline V gene sequence: CDR1 SEHNR, CDR2 FQNEAQ (reference sequence). The CDR3 consists of 15 residues. CDR3 amino acids: CASSSGLAGRETQYF. In DNA form, the CDR3 reads TGTGCCAGCAGTTCTGGGCTAGCGGGGCGGGAGACCCAGTACTTC.

A single count supports this clone. The rearrangement uses TRBV27 and TRBJ1-3; perhaps TRBD1 as D (5 bases). Trimming pared 0 bases from V and 3 bases from J, leaving 9 bases between. CDR1 MNHEY and CDR2 SMNVEV come from the germline V gene (reference sequence). The CDR3 has 15 residues. CDR3 sequence (DNA): TGTGCCAGCAGTTTATCACGGGGGTATGGAAACACCATATATTTT. This encodes CASSLSRGYGNTIYF.

The gene calls are TRBV6-5 and TRBJ1-3; 7 bases match TRBD1. Germline values: CDR1 MNHEY, CDR2 SVGAGI. The CDR3 runs to 15 residues. V trimming: 6 bases; J trimming: 2 bases; junction bases outside the gene matches: 7. This CDR3 reads CASSPDRDPGNTIYF. Here the CDR3 DNA reads TGTGCCAGCAGCCCTGACAGGGACCCTGGAAACACCATATATTTT.

The rearrangement joins TRBV4-1 to TRBJ2-3, with a tentative D call TRBD2 (7 bases). CDR1 is MGHRA and CDR2 is YSYEKL in the germline V gene. CDR3 size: 16 residues. V shed 1 base and J shed 0 bases, with 11 bases lying between them. CDR3 region: CASSQGAGASTDTQYF. DNA of the CDR3: TGCGCCAGCAGCCAAGGTGCGGGGGCTAGCACAGATACGCAGTATTTT.

The chain combines TRBV5-6 with TRBJ1-2, with TRBD1 matching over 9 bases. The CDR3 loop spans 13 amino acids. V dropped 2 bases and J dropped 8; count of bases not matched to a gene: 4. Per germline, CDR1 SGHDT and CDR2 YYEEEE. CDR3 in amino acids: CASSLQGASGYTF. The CDR3 DNA reads as TGTGCCAGCAGCTTACAGGGGGCGTCCGGCTACACCTTC.

The chain links TRBV19 to TRBJ1-3; D may be TRBD1 (5 bases). CDR1 LNHDA and CDR2 SQIVND come from the germline V gene (reference sequence). Trimming pared 5 bases from V and 2 bases from J, leaving 10 bases between. The CDR3 covers 14 residues. The CDR3 DNA follows: TGTGCCAGTAGTGCTCAGGGTGCTGGAAACACCATATATTTT. This sequence encodes CASSAQGAGNTIYF. Combining the CDR3 with reference TRBV19 and TRBJ1-3 gives the whole variable domain DGGITQSPKYLFRKEGQNVTLSCEQNLNHDAMYWYRQDPGQGLRLIYYSQIVNDFQKGDIAEGYSVSREKKESFPLTVTSAQKNPTAFYLCASSAQGAGNTIYFGEGSWLTVV.

This chain links TRBV2 with TRBJ2-7; D gene uncertain. This CDR3 spans 10 amino acids. CDR1 is SNHLY and CDR2 is FYNNEI in the germline V gene. V was pared by 8 bases and J by 5 bases, with 7 bases between. The DNA of the CDR3 is TGTGCCAGCGACCGGGACGAGCAGTACTTC. It yields the protein CASDRDEQYF. Full variable domain (missing parts from reference TRBV2 and TRBJ2-7): EPEVTQTPSHQVTQMGQEVILRCVPISNHLYFYWYRQILGQKVEFLVSFYNNEISEKSEIFDDQFSVERPDGSNFTLKIRSTKLEDSAMYFCASDRDEQYFGPGTRLTVT.

V and J are TRBV11-3 and TRBJ2-5; tentatively, D is TRBD1 (5 bases). This CDR3 is 13 amino acids long. The germline CDR1 and CDR2 sequences are SGHNT and YENEEA. The ends were cut back, 5 bases at V and 1 base at J, with 8 bases in the middle. The chain's CDR3 is CASSQGSQETQYF. The CDR3 nucleotides read TGTGCCAGCAGCCAGGGCAGCCAAGAGACCCAGTACTTC.

On this clone: Other DNA sequences in this sample translate to the same CDR3. The V gene is TRBV18, the J gene TRBJ1-1; D is unclear. CDR1 and CDR2 (germline): KGHSH, LQKENI. Trimming shortened V by 2 bases and J by 5 bases, and 9 bases separated the two germline ends. The CDR3 is 13 residues long. CDR3 in DNA: TGTGCCAGCTCACCAGGAGTCGGGACTGAAGCTTTCTTT. It encodes CASSPGVGTEAFF.

V gene TRBV21-1 combines with J gene TRBJ2-3; the table's TRBD2 call for D was not verified on the DNA. TRBV21-1 is a documented pseudogene. CDR3 length: 16 residues. In DNA form, the CDR3 reads TGTGCCAGCAGCAAAAGGGAGGAGGGGATCACAGATACGCAGTATTTT. Protein sequence: CASSKREEGITDTQYF.

This chain connects TRBV5-4 to TRBJ1-4; possible D gene TRBD1, 5 bases. CDR3 length: 15 residues. Germline V CDR1 and CDR2: SGHNT, YYREEE (reference sequence). Trimming removed 1 base at V and 8 bases at J, with 15 bases between. This chain's CDR3 is CASSLSGEGQEKLFF. The CDR3 DNA follows: TGTGCCAGCAGCTTGTCCGGGGAGGGGCAGGAAAAACTGTTTTTT. The variable domain in full, completed from reference TRBV5-4 and TRBJ1-4, reads ETGVTQSPTHLIKTRGQQVTLRCSSQSGHNTVSWYQQALGQGPQFIFQYYREEENGRGNFPPRFSGLQFPNYSSELNVNALELDDSALYLCASSLSGEGQEKLFFGSGTQLSVL.

The chain joins TRBV7-9 to TRBJ1-2; D is undetermined. Trimming took off 1 base at V and 4 bases at J, with 7 bases between the two ends. The germline V gene has CDR1 SEHNR and CDR2 FQNEAQ (reference sequence). This CDR3 is 13 amino acids long. In DNA form, the CDR3 reads TGTGCCAGCAGCTTAGAGACACCCTATGGCTACACCTTC. As protein: CASSLETPYGYTF.

V gene TRBV5-1 combines with J gene TRBJ2-1; no reliable D call. CDR3 size: 15 residues. V was shortened by 4 bases and J by 4 bases, with 15 bases between the two germline ends. CDR1 is SGHRS and CDR2 is YFSETQ in the germline V gene. The CDR3 region is CASSTDNALYNEQFF. The CDR3 coding sequence is TGCGCCAGCAGCACTGACAATGCTTTGTACAATGAGCAGTTCTTC.

V usage is TRBV11-3 and J usage is TRBJ2-7, with D possibly being TRBD1 (6 bases). The germline V and J ends were trimmed by 8 bases and 3 bases, with 14 bases remaining between them. Germline V gene lookup returns CDR1 SGHNT and CDR2 YENEEA. This CDR3 contains 13 residues. The CDR3 spells CASARAGDYEQYF. As DNA, the CDR3 is TGTGCCAGCGCCCGGGCAGGGGACTACGAGCAGTACTTC.

This clone came up once. The J gene is TRBJ2-1, the V gene TRBV15; D is ambiguous. V gave up 0 bases and J gave up 7 bases, with 13 bases separating them. CDR3 size: 15 residues. Germline V gives CDR1 LNHNV, CDR2 YYDKDF (reference sequence). The CDR3 DNA reads as TGTGCCACCAGCAGAGATGGTACTCGGTTAAATGAGCAGTTCTTC. Translating it yields CATSRDGTRLNEQFF.